These 4 T cell receptor beta chains originate from one sample sequenced in a study of cytomegalovirus exposure and HLA in healthy donors. PCR involved 60 Vbeta and 13 Jbeta primers. Only in-frame clones appear in the TCRdb table, and some are missing; sequencing was by immunoSEQ multiplex PCR. This repertoire shows 140,000 to 150,000 clones, 9.4% found once; its top ten account for approximately 1.8%. Sample: PBMCs. Receptor source: a male donor in good health and CMV-seronegative.

This sequence joins TRBV1 and TRBJ2-7; the D call of TRBD2 is as the table states it, not checked on the DNA. TRBV1 is a listed pseudogene. This CDR3 spans 22 amino acids. The CDR3 loop is CTSSPTQTAVILARGAYVEQYF. The DNA of the CDR3 is TGCACCAGCAGCCCAACCCAAACCGCAGTCATACTAGCGAGAGGAGCCTACGTGGAGCAGTACTTC.

This clone has only a few counts. The chain couples TRBV29-1 to TRBJ1-1; 9 nucleotides match TRBD1. Per germline, CDR1 SQVTM and CDR2 ANQGSEA. J lost 0 bases, V lost 5 bases, and 4 bases had no gene match. CDR3 length: 14 residues. The CDR3 DNA reads as TGCAGCGTTATAACAGGGGGCATGAACACTGAAGCTTTCTTT. It codes for CSVITGGMNTEAFF.

This chain uses TRBV4-3 with TRBJ2-2; 10 nucleotides match TRBD2. The V gene's germline CDR1 is LGHNA and CDR2 YSLEER. V dropped 4 bases and J dropped 3; count of bases not matched to a gene: 8. The CDR3 has 17 residues. The CDR3 loop reads CASSRLAGVADTGELFF. The CDR3 DNA sequence: TGCGCCAGCAGCCGGCTAGCGGGAGTAGCGGACACCGGGGAGCTGTTTTTT.

The chain combines TRBV7-2 with TRBJ1-2; 9 bases agree with TRBD1. The germline V gene has CDR1 SGHTA and CDR2 FQGNSA. J gave up 6 bases and V 3 bases, and 2 bases lay outside the gene matches. The CDR3 has 13 amino acids. The DNA for the CDR3 is TGTGCCAGCAGCTTTGGACAGGGGCATGGCTACACCTTC. Translated, it gives CASSFGQGHGYTF.